The text below deals with one T cell receptor (beta chain). Antigen unknown. The entry originates in a study of beta chain features in type 1 diabetes. Expressed TCRB transcripts were sequenced because the isolated RNA had all been reverse transcribed beforehand. Repertoires were generated with immunoSEQ multiplex PCR, while TCRdb's copy carries only in-frame clones and drops some. Of under 850,000 clones in the sample, roughly 12% are singletons; the top ten hold less than 0.025%. Overall study results and limits: The study found moderately but significantly shorter TCRB CDR3s in all four CD4+ subsets of Type 1 diabetes patients.

The CDR3 loop spans 15 amino acids. Germline lookup yields CDR1 LNHDA and CDR2 SQIVND (reference sequence). V lost 5 bases, J lost 3 bases, and 17 bases lay in between. The TCR sequence derives from a man between 18 and 35 years old with type 1 diabetes. The V and J genes are TRBV19 and TRBJ2-7, with D uncertain. The sequenced material came from naive CD4+ T cells from blood. CDR3 in DNA: TGTGCCAGTAGTCTAAACACCCTGCGCCTCTACGAGCAGTACTTC. Its translation is CASSLNTLRLYEQYF.